The 21 T cell receptor beta chains below come from one sample, sequenced in a study of shared clonotypes between healthy human individuals. CD45RO-negative cells were positively selected for CCR7, leaving out terminally differentiated effector memory CD45RA+ cells. The protocol was immunoSEQ multiplex PCR, while the TCRdb copy is restricted to in-frame clones and leaves out a portion. The sample carries around 2.1 million clones, approximately 94% recorded once. The sequencing sample was made of naive CD8+ T cells from PBMCs. These receptors all stem from a man younger than 35 in good health. Some clones in this sample may be carry-over from other donors' samples.

This clone was found once. The V gene is TRBV5-4, the J gene TRBJ1-5; D is unresolved. This CDR3 comprises 14 residues. Germline-derived CDR1 and CDR2 are SGHNT and YYREEE (reference sequence). V lost 0 bases, J lost 4 bases, and 8 bases lay in between. CDR3 protein: CASSLGQRNQPQHF. The CDR3 coding sequence is TGTGCCAGCAGCTTGGGCCAGAGAAATCAGCCCCAGCATTTT.

The genes are TRBV27 and TRBJ2-1, with a possible D match to TRBD2 (6 bases). This CDR3 is built from 16 residues. Between the trimmed V and J ends, which lost 0 bases and 0 bases, there was a span of 9 bases. Germline lookup yields CDR1 MNHEY and CDR2 SMNVEV (reference sequence). In nucleotides, the CDR3 is TGTGCCAGCAGTTTATCGGGAGCGGGCTCCTACAATGAGCAGTTCTTC. Amino acids: CASSLSGAGSYNEQFF.

The chain is built from TRBV6-6 and TRBJ2-7; 8 nucleotides agree with TRBD1. The J segment lost 3 bases and the V segment lost 6 bases, leaving 4 bases of the junction unmatched. The CDR3 is 13 amino acids. Germline-derived CDR1 and CDR2 are MNHNY and SVGAGI (reference sequence). The CDR3 coding sequence is TGTGCCAGCAGGGCGACAGGGGTCTACGAGCAGTACTTC. It translates to CASRATGVYEQYF.

The chain is built from TRBV9 and TRBJ2-5; TRBD2 aligns across 9 bases. J was trimmed by 4 bases and V by 9 bases; bases with no gene match: 13. This CDR3 is built from 15 residues. The germline V gene encodes CDR1 SGDLS and CDR2 YYNGEE. Here the CDR3 DNA reads TGTGCCACCAACACCGGCGGGAGGGCCGGAGAGACCCAGTACTTC. This gives the protein CATNTGGRAGETQYF. Looking up the rest from reference TRBV9 and TRBJ2-5 gives the full variable domain: DSGVTQTPKHLITATGQRVTLRCSPRSGDLSVYWYQQSLDQGLQFLIQYYNGEERAKGNILERFSAQQFPDLHSELNLSSLELGDSALYFCATNTGGRAGETQYFGPGTRLLVL.

This sequence joins TRBV10-3 and TRBJ2-1; 15 bases match TRBD2. Looked up from germline, CDR1 is ENHRY and CDR2 is SYGVKD. J lost 8 bases, V lost 2 bases, and 4 bases had no gene match. The CDR3 is 16 amino acids. The CDR3 DNA sequence: TGTGCCATCAGTGAGGGACTAGCGGGAGGGCCCGATGAGCAGTTCTTC. Amino acids: CAISEGLAGGPDEQFF.

V and J are TRBV14 and TRBJ2-2; TRBD1 is a possible D gene (5 bases). V was pared by 0 bases and J by 0 bases, with 11 bases between. The CDR3 totals 17 residues. Germline CDR1 and CDR2: SGHDN and FVKESK. For the CDR3, the DNA is TGTGCCAGCAGCCAAGAATATTGGACAACGAACACCGGGGAGCTGTTTTTT. Translated: CASSQEYWTTNTGELFF.

This chain joins TRBV7-9 and TRBJ2-7; D might be TRBD2 (5 bases). The CDR3 is 15 residues long. Looked up from germline, CDR1 is SEHNR and CDR2 is FQNEAQ (reference sequence). Trimming stripped 5 bases from V and 0 bases from J, with 14 bases between. CDR3 nucleotide sequence: TGTGCCAGCAGCCTAGTGAGGGTTCTCTCCTACGAGCAGTACTTC. Translating it yields CASSLVRVLSYEQYF.

The V and J genes are TRBV29-1 and TRBJ2-7, with 10 nucleotides matching TRBD1. J gave up 2 bases and V 3 bases, and 10 bases lay outside the gene matches. This CDR3 is 16 amino acids long. The germline V gene encodes CDR1 SQVTM and CDR2 ANQGSEA. In nucleotides, the CDR3 is TGCAGCGTTGACAAGACGGGGACAGGGGCACCCTACGAGCAGTACTTC. Translated: CSVDKTGTGAPYEQYF.

V gene TRBV15 combines with J gene TRBJ2-1; 9 nucleotides align to TRBD2. This CDR3 is 13 amino acids long. Trimming took 8 bases from V and 4 from J; bases not matched to a gene: 3. Germline V gene sequence: CDR1 LNHNV, CDR2 YYDKDF (reference sequence). The DNA for the CDR3 is TGTGCCACCGGCGGGAGGGGATACAATGAGCAGTTCTTC. Translation gives CATGGRGYNEQFF. The full variable domain, rest sourced from reference TRBV15 and TRBJ2-1, is DAMVIQNPRYQVTQFGKPVTLSCSQTLNHNVMYWYQQKSSQAPKLLFHYYDKDFNNEADTPDNFQSRRPNTSFCFLDIRSPGLGDTAMYLCATGGRGYNEQFFGPGTRLTVL.

The V and J genes are TRBV28 and TRBJ2-5; D is uncertain. Germline V CDR1 and CDR2: MDHEN, SYDVKM. With 6 bases removed from V and 0 bases from J, the gap between germline ends came to 11 bases. The CDR3 contains 14 residues. DNA of the CDR3: TGTGCCAGCAGCTCCTCTTCGGACCAAGAGACCCAGTACTTC. This translates into CASSSSSDQETQYF.

V and J are TRBV19 and TRBJ1-1; 8 bases are a match to TRBD1. The ends lost 1 base at V and 4 bases at J; junction bases unmatched: 8. Looked up from germline, CDR1 is LNHDA and CDR2 is SQIVND (reference sequence). The length of the CDR3 is 16 residues. The CDR3 is CASSIVGPGGFTEAFF. CDR3 nucleotides: TGTGCCAGTAGTATAGTAGGGCCAGGGGGCTTCACTGAAGCTTTCTTT.

This clone was seen just once. The J gene is TRBJ1-2, the V gene TRBV28; possibly TRBD1 for D (6 bases). The CDR3 has 17 residues. Trimming stripped 3 bases from V and 4 bases from J, with 21 bases between. Per the germline V gene, CDR1 is MDHEN and CDR2 is SYDVKM. CDR3 in amino acids: CASSFVLSEGVGYGYTF. DNA of the CDR3: TGTGCCAGCAGTTTCGTTCTTTCCGAGGGGGTTGGCTATGGCTACACCTTC.

This sequence joins TRBV4-1 and TRBJ2-3; 9 nucleotides match TRBD1. CDR1 is MGHRA, CDR2 YSYEKL, per germline. The CDR3 covers 15 residues. The J segment lost 6 bases and the V segment lost 2 bases, leaving 6 bases of the junction unmatched. CDR3: CASSQFDRGVDTQYF. CDR3 nucleotides: TGCGCCAGCAGCCAATTTGACAGGGGGGTGGATACGCAGTATTTT.

Details on this clone: In the same sample, other DNA sequences code for this CDR3. The rearrangement joins TRBV5-6 to TRBJ1-2; D remains unclear. CDR1 is SGHDT, CDR2 YYEEEE, per germline. Between the trimmed V and J ends, which lost 4 bases and 4 bases, there was a span of 11 bases. The CDR3 is 13 amino acids. The CDR3 loop is CASSSGGSYGYTF. As DNA, the CDR3 is TGTGCCAGCAGCAGCGGAGGCAGCTATGGCTACACCTTC. Full variable domain (remainder filled in from reference TRBV5-6 and TRBJ1-2): DAGVTQSPTHLIKTRGQQVTLRCSPKSGHDTVSWYQQALGQGPQFIFQYYEEEERQRGNFPDRFSGHQFPNYSSELNVNALLLGDSALYLCASSSGGSYGYTFGSGTRLTVV.

This clone was detected only a few times. The rearrangement links TRBV27 to TRBJ1-1; D ambiguous. V lost 5 bases and J lost 3, with 10 bases in between. Looked up from germline, CDR1 is MNHEY and CDR2 is SMNVEV (reference sequence). The CDR3 consists of 13 residues. CDR3 bases: TGTGCCAGCAGTCTTCAAAGCTACACTGAAGCTTTCTTT. Its translation: CASSLQSYTEAFF.

This chain links TRBV5-1 with TRBJ1-1; D is uncertain. CDR3 length: 17 amino acids. Germline CDR1 reads SGHRS; CDR2 reads YFSETQ. V lost 1 base and J lost 4, with 20 bases in between. CDR3 amino acids: CASSLRMAGSGSTEAFF. As DNA, the CDR3 is TGCGCCAGCAGCTTGCGTATGGCAGGATCCGGGAGCACTGAAGCTTTCTTT. Full variable domain (outside the CDR3, taken from reference TRBV5-1 and TRBJ1-1): KAGVTQTPRYLIKTRGQQVTLSCSPISGHRSVSWYQQTPGQGLQFLFEYFSETQRNKGNFPGRFSGRQFSNSRSEMNVSTLELGDSALYLCASSLRMAGSGSTEAFFGQGTRLTVV.

The CDR3 region has the DNA TGCAGCGTTGAGGAATGGGGGACGGTGAACACCGGGGAGCTGTTTTTT. Translating gives CSVEEWGTVNTGELFF. The chain carries TRBV29-1 and TRBJ2-2; D is possibly TRBD1 or TRBD2 (5 bases each). There are 16 residues in the CDR3. Trimming left V 3 bases short and J 1 base short, with 15 bases between. Germline loops: CDR1 SQVTM, CDR2 ANQGSEA.

This chain links TRBV7-9 with TRBJ2-2; 8 bases align to TRBD2. Germline CDR1 SEHNR, CDR2 FQNEAQ (reference sequence). The CDR3 extends over 15 amino acids. V trimming: 5 bases; J trimming: 3 bases; junction bases outside the gene matches: 5. This CDR3 is CASSGSSGDTGELFF. The CDR3 DNA sequence: TGTGCCAGCAGCGGGAGTAGCGGGGACACCGGGGAGCTGTTTTTT.

This clone has just one count. This sequence joins TRBV9 and TRBJ2-7, with D hard to call. The V and J ends lost 1 base and 3 bases respectively, with 8 bases between them. The CDR3 is 13 residues long. Germline CDR1 reads SGDLS; CDR2 reads YYNGEE. The DNA for the CDR3 is TGTGCCAGCAGCGTAAGTCCTCGCTACGAGCAGTACTTC. This codes for CASSVSPRYEQYF.

The chain joins TRBV27 to TRBJ2-3, with D perhaps given as TRBD1 or TRBD2 (5 bases each). This CDR3 has 14 amino acids. Germline CDR1 is MNHEY and CDR2 is SMNVEV (reference sequence). The V and J ends lost 8 bases and 2 bases respectively, with 14 bases between them. The CDR3 protein is CASGTSENTDTQYF. DNA for the CDR3: TGTGCCAGCGGGACCTCGGAGAACACAGATACGCAGTATTTT.

The V gene is TRBV10-3, the J gene TRBJ1-1, with a possible D match to TRBD1 (6 bases). Germline lookup yields CDR1 ENHRY and CDR2 SYGVKD. V was shortened by 6 bases and J by 1 base, with 15 bases between the two germline ends. CDR3 length: 15 residues. DNA of the CDR3: TGTGCCATCAGAGGGGGGCAGACCGAGAACACTGAAGCTTTCTTT. It specifies CAIRGGQTENTEAFF.